These 14 T cell receptor beta chains were sequenced from one sample in a study of blood T cell repertoires in COVID-19 (dated by TCRdb to the early 2020s). Receptor libraries were prepared by the immunoSEQ multiplex PCR assay. The immuneACCESS repertoire file appears here via TCRdb, limited to in-frame rearrangements. These files lack a portion of the clones; in checked studies, under half of the deficit traces to unresolved V genes, and the cause of the others is not known. The sample contains roughly 29,000 clones, almost 85% of them found a single time. The ten largest clones add up to about 10% of the sample. Specimen: peripheral blood. These receptor sequences come from an older man with active COVID-19.

The chain recombines TRBV21-1 with TRBJ1-2. TRBV21-1 is termed a pseudogene. CDR3 length equals 14 residues. The CDR3 DNA follows: TGTGCCAGCAGCATAGGAGGGCTAATGGATGGCTACACCTTC. It specifies CASSIGGLMDGYTF.

This clone was seen more than once but under ten times. The V gene is TRBV5-1, the J gene TRBJ1-3; 7 bases align to TRBD1. Germline values: CDR1 SGHRS, CDR2 YFSETQ. V gave up 4 bases and J gave up 0 bases; unmatched junction bases: 1. The CDR3 loop spans 14 amino acids. CDR3: CASSPGGSGNTIYF. Written as DNA, the CDR3 is TGCGCCAGCAGCCCAGGGGGCTCTGGAAACACCATATATTTT.

As concerns this clone: Germline and junction disagree at one end, which may indicate a read error. The V and J genes are TRBV5-8 and TRBJ2-7, with TRBD1 matching 7 bases. Germline CDR1 SGHTS, CDR2 YDEGEE. The CDR3 extends over 11 amino acids. The CDR3 coding sequence is TGTGCCAGCAGCCTGTGGGGGACAGTCCGCTTC. The encoded protein is CASSLWGTVRF.

The chain joins TRBV10-3 to TRBJ2-5, with 7 bases matching TRBD2. Germline V gives CDR1 ENHRY, CDR2 SYGVKD. The CDR3 consists of 16 residues. The J segment lost 3 bases and the V segment lost 2 bases, leaving 9 bases of the junction unmatched. In DNA form, the CDR3 reads TGTGCCATCAGTGAGGGAATTGAGCGGGGAAAAGAGACCCAGTACTTC. Translation: CAISEGIERGKETQYF.

The chain has TRBV7-2 and TRBJ1-1; D not certain. CDR1 is SGHTA and CDR2 is FQGNSA in the germline V gene. CDR3 length: 13 amino acids. Trimming removed 5 bases from V and 1 base from J, with 8 bases in between. The CDR3 here is CASSRTTNTEAFF. In DNA, the CDR3 is TGTGCCAGCAGCCGAACAACGAACACTGAAGCTTTCTTT. The full variable domain, its missing parts supplied by reference TRBV7-2 and TRBJ1-1, is GAGVSQSPSNKVTEKGKDVELRCDPISGHTALYWYRQSLGQGLEFLIYFQGNSAPDKSGLPSDRFSAERTGGSVSTLTIQRTQQEDSAVYLCASSRTTNTEAFFGQGTRLTVV.

The chain has TRBV3-1 (or the pseudogene TRBV3-2) and TRBJ2-7; the D is unclear. This CDR3 region has 12 residues. V lost 4 bases and J 6 bases, leaving 10 bases between the germline ends. CDR1 and CDR2 from the germline V gene are LGHDT and YNNKEL (reference sequence). The CDR3 bases are TGTGCCAGCAGCCCCTTCGAGCGCGAGCAGTACTTC. It yields the protein CASSPFEREQYF.

This clone is termed medium-sized. V and J are TRBV6-4 and TRBJ2-2; no firm D call. The CDR3 length is 14 residues. V shed 4 bases and J shed 4 bases, with 10 bases lying between them. Per the germline V gene, CDR1 is MRHNA and CDR2 is SNTAGT. CDR3 coding DNA: TGTGCCAGCAGTGGCACTCCGGGCACCGGGGAGCTGTTTTTT. This gives the protein CASSGTPGTGELFF.

This clone showed up just a few times. The genes are TRBV2 and TRBJ1-5; TRBD1 matches at 8 bases. V gave up 5 bases and J gave up 5 bases; unmatched junction bases: 8. CDR1 is SNHLY, CDR2 FYNNEI, per germline. The CDR3 is 15 residues long. The CDR3, as DNA: TGTGCCAGCAGTTTCAATCCGGGACAGGATCAGCCCCAGCATTTT. This encodes CASSFNPGQDQPQHF.

This clone was counted once. The CDR3 coding sequence is TGTGCCAGCAGTTCAACGGCGTTGCGGGGCTACACCTTC. Protein: CASSSTALRGYTF. The chain couples TRBV12-3 or TRBV12-4 to TRBJ1-2; D uncertain. This CDR3 comprises 13 residues. Trimming cost V 4 bases and J 8 bases, with 14 bases left between them.

The rearrangement links TRBV3-1 (or the pseudogene TRBV3-2) to TRBJ2-2, with D perhaps TRBD2 (7 bases). V was trimmed by 4 bases and J by 4 bases, leaving 19 bases between them. Germline CDR1 is LGHDT and CDR2 is YNNKEL (reference sequence). The CDR3 covers 17 residues. CDR3 coding DNA: TGTGCCAGCAGCCTAAGATCCGGGGGGCAAAGCACCGGGGAGCTGTTTTTT. It encodes CASSLRSGGQSTGELFF.

The chain has TRBV27 and TRBJ2-1, with TRBD2 matching 9 bases. The length of the CDR3 is 15 residues. Germline loops: CDR1 MNHEY, CDR2 SMNVEV (reference sequence). Germline trimming cut 7 bases from V and 4 bases from J; bases unmatched to any gene: 8. CDR3 region: CASIPAGGTYNEQFF. Here the CDR3 DNA reads TGTGCCAGCATCCCAGCGGGGGGCACTTACAATGAGCAGTTCTTC.

The chain employs TRBV6-5 and TRBJ1-1, with D unresolved. Germline loops: CDR1 MNHEY, CDR2 SVGAGI. This CDR3 is 15 amino acids long. Deletions cut 0 bases from V and 1 base from J, with 9 bases between. CDR3 nucleotides: TGTGCCAGCAGTTACTCTGCCGCCAGGAACACTGAAGCTTTCTTT. Protein: CASSYSAARNTEAFF.

The rearrangement joins TRBV4-1 to TRBJ1-4, with 11 bases fitting TRBD1. J was trimmed by 7 bases and V by 4 bases; bases with no gene match: 2. From germline, CDR1 is MGHRA and CDR2 YSYEKL. The CDR3 runs 14 residues. The DNA for the CDR3 is TGCGCCAGCAGCCGGACAGGGGGCGGTGAAAAACTGTTTTTT. Translation gives CASSRTGGGEKLFF.

V gene TRBV27 combines with J gene TRBJ1-2; 8 nucleotides match TRBD1. This CDR3 spans 14 amino acids. Trimming removed 0 bases from V and 5 bases from J; junction bases left unmatched: 2. Per germline, CDR1 MNHEY and CDR2 SMNVEV (reference sequence). The CDR3 is CASSLSGTGYGYTF. The CDR3 nucleotides read TGTGCCAGCAGTTTATCGGGGACAGGTTATGGCTACACCTTC.